The present T cell receptor (beta chain) was sequenced within a study of breast tumors, draining lymph nodes, adjacent tissues. General observations from the study: Tumor TCR diversity was below lymph nodes but above nontumor tissue. Data fit most tumor T cells coming from lymph node, expanding in tumor.

Samples came from axillary lymph nodes draining the breast cancer. The CDR3 extends over 13 amino acids. V lost 5 bases and J lost 8, with 15 bases in between. The germline V gene has CDR1 MNHEY and CDR2 SMNVEV (reference sequence). On this clonotype: Its specificity is unknown.

Each CDR3 protein gets one entry after TCRdb re-called the multiplex PCR reads with MiXCR. The data show roughly 100,000 distinct CDR3 sequences, more than 25% seen once. Sequenced sample: axillary lymph node tissue. The source is a female donor with breast cancer. Some clones in this sample may be carry-over from other donors' samples. The chain joins TRBV27 to TRBJ1-2, with D possibly being TRBD1 (6 bases). In DNA form, the CDR3 reads TGTGCCAGCAGTCCGGCAGGGGCAGTCGGCTACACCTTC. Translated, it gives CASSPAGAVGYTF.